This T cell receptor (beta chain) was recovered during a study of beta chain features in type 1 diabetes. Findings and limits, study-wide: A possible short-template PCR bias applies equally to patients and controls. Compared with healthy donors, patients appeared to share more similar naive, central memory and regulatory TCRB repertoires. Within each of all four CD4+ subsets, Type 1 diabetes patients had TCRB CDR3s that were moderately but significantly shorter.

Comments on this clone: Its target is not known.

Trimming cost V 3 bases and J 5 bases; bases outside gene matches: 14. The CDR3 runs 16 residues. Per germline, CDR1 GTSNPN and CDR2 SVGIG (reference sequence). The whole isolated RNA underwent reverse transcription, so sequencing captured expressed TCRB transcripts. Average reads for naive, central memory and regulatory T cell samples were roughly 3.4 million. The data were produced by immunoSEQ multiplex PCR, yet TCRdb's version contains in-frame clones alone and is incomplete. The table has about 370,000 clones, about 15% seen once. Material: naive CD4+ T cells from blood. This chain joins TRBV30 and TRBJ2-5; the match to TRBD2 covers 8 bases. The TCR comes from a woman under 30 in good health. CDR3 DNA sequence: TGTGCCTGGAGCCCCTCCCCGACTAGCGCCCCGGAGACCCAGTACTTC. Translated, it gives CAWSPSPTSAPETQYF.